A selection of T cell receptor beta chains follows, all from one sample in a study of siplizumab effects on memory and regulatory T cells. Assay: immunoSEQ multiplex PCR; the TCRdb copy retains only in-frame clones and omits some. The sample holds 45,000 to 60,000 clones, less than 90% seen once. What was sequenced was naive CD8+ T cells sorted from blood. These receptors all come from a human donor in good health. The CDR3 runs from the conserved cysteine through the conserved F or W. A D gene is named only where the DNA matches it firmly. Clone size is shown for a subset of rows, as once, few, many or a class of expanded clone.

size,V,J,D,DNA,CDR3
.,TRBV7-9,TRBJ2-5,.,TGTGCCAGCAGCTTAGTGCTGGGGGCGGGACAAGAGACCCAGTACTTC,CASSLVLGAGQETQYF
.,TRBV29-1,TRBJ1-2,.,TGCAGCGTTGAACAGGATAATGGCTACACCTTC,CSVEQDNGYTF
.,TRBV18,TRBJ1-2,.,TGTGCCAGCTCACCCCCCGGTGGAGGCGGCTATGGTTACACCTTC,CASSPPGGGGYGYTF
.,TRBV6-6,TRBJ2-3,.,TGTGCCAGCAGTTACGGGGGAGGCGGGTTAGATACGCAGTATTTT,CASSYGGGGLDTQYF
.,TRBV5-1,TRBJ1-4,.,TGCGCCAGCAGCTTGGAGGAAGGTCTCCCCTATAATGAAAAACTGTTTTTT,CASSLEEGLPYNEKLFF
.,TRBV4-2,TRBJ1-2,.,TGTGCCAGCAGCCAAGATAACTATGGCTACACCTTC,CASSQDNYGYTF
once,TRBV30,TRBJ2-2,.,TGTGCCTGGAGTGTAGCGGATCTCGCCGGGGAGCTGTTTTTT,CAWSVADLAGELFF
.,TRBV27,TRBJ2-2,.,TGTGCCAGCAGTTTATGGGCGGCAGGGGTCACCGGGGAGCTGTTTTTT,CASSLWAAGVTGELFF
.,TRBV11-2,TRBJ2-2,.,TGTGCCAGCCTAGATGGTACAGAGAACACCGGGGAGCTGTTTTTT,CASLDGTENTGELFF
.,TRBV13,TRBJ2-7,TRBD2,TGTGCCAGCAGCTCGGGACTAGCGGGGCACTTGGAGCAGTACTTC,CASSSGLAGHLEQYF
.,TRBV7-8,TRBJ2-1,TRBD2,TGTGCCAGCAGCTCCCTAGCGGGAGGGCCCTCGCACAATGAGCAGTTCTTC,CASSSLAGGPSHNEQFF
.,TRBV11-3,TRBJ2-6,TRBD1,TGTGCCAGCAGTCTGACAGGGCTTATCTCTGGGGCCAACGTCCTGACTTTC,CASSLTGLISGANVLTF
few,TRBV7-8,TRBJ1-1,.,TGTGCCAGCACCCCTCCCCAGCGGATCGAAGCTTTCTTT,CASTPPQRIEAFF
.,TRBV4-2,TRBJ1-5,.,TGTGCCAGCAGCCAAGGCCTTGGGCAGGTCAATCAGCCCCAGCATTTT,CASSQGLGQVNQPQHF
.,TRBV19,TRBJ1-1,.,TGTGCCAGTAGCGTTACAGGGACCACTGAAGCTTTCTTT,CASSVTGTTEAFF
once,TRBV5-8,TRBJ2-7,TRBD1,TGTGCCAGCAGCGGCGGGACAGGAGACTACGAGCAGTACTTC,CASSGGTGDYEQYF
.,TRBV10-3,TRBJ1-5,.,TGTGCCATCAGTGAGTCGGAAGGATTTGGCAATCAGCCCCAGCATTTT,CAISESEGFGNQPQHF
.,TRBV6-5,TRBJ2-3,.,TGTGCCAGCACCCCTGGGCCTCCATTCACAGATACGCAGTATTTT,CASTPGPPFTDTQYF
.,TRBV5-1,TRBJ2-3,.,TGCGCCAGCAGCCCCCCTATGACAGATACGCAGTATTTT,CASSPPMTDTQYF
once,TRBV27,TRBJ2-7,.,TGTGCCAGCAGGGGGACGTGGAACTCCTACGAGCAGTACTTC,CASRGTWNSYEQYF
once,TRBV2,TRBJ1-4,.,TGTGCCAGCAGTGAAGTAAAAGGGACGGTTAATGAAAAACTGTTTTTT,CASSEVKGTVNEKLFF
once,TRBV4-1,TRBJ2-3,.,TGCGCCAGCAGGGCCAGCGAGTCCTTTAGCACAGATACGCAGTATTTT,CASRASESFSTDTQYF